This record concerns one T cell receptor beta chain sequence. Whereas donors were nominally healthy upon sampling, unrecorded immune exposures were probable. The data were taken from a study of cytomegalovirus exposure and HLA in healthy donors. Study as a whole: When 398 donors were genotyped, roughly 82% of them were found to fall in the Caucasian-associated ancestry cluster.

The PCR had 60 Vbeta and 13 Jbeta primers. Using immunoSEQ multiplex PCR, the repertoire was profiled, and TCRdb retains in-frame clones only, with some absent. The sample lists around 120,000 clones; about four fifths were seen once. The CDR3 has 14 residues. Input material: PBMCs. V and J are TRBV21-1 and TRBJ2-3; the tabulated D call, TRBD2, remains unverified against the DNA. TRBV21-1 is termed a pseudogene. The source of this sequence is a man aged 30 to 39 in good health and CMV-seropositive. The CDR3 DNA reads as TGTGCCAGCAGCACTAGCGGGGGGGCGGATACGCAGTATTTT. Translating gives CASSTSGGADTQYF.